The clone carrying this T cell receptor (beta chain) was picked up many times. The antigen is unknown. This entry belongs to a study of early T cells in non-severe SARS-CoV-2 infection. Study details: The chains were unpaired, and the sequenced material was bulk RNA from unsorted whole blood. General observations from the study: VDJdb-based matching was biased toward anti-spike CD8 responses and missed private and CD4 specificities.

This CDR3 has 11 amino acids. V lost 1 base and J lost 13, with 10 bases in between. Per germline, CDR1 MGHDK and CDR2 SYGVNS. Researchers tagged individual cDNA molecules with unique molecular identifiers. One entry per CDR3 protein, called by TCRdb with MiXCR from the 5' RACE reads. The sample shows about 58,000 distinct CDR3 sequences, around 12% of them seen only once. The sequence was collected from an adult who was a healthcare worker with PCR-confirmed SARS-CoV-2 infection or an uninfected control (not recorded which). The donor label of this sample is uncertain. The chain has TRBV25-1 and TRBJ1-2; TRBD1 might be the D (5 bases). Specimen: whole blood, collected at baseline. The CDR3 DNA follows: TGTGCCAGCAGTGAATTGGGGGTTAGCACCTTC. Translated: CASSELGVSTF.